Following are 24 T cell receptor beta chains from one sample sequenced in a study of OX40 agonist ivuxolimab in advanced cancers. Here immunoSEQ multiplex PCR was the method, and the copy in TCRdb shows in-frame clones only, minus some. The profile shows about 68,000 clones, 86% of them singletons. Sample: CD4+ or CD8+ T cells sorted from blood, taken in a trial of the OX40 agonist ivuxolimab. The source is an adult with an advanced solid tumor such as melanoma, head and neck, liver or kidney cancer.

CDR3 sequence reads: CASRLLGVNTEAFF. Here the CDR3 DNA reads TGTGCCAGCAGGCTCCTTGGGGTAAACACTGAAGCTTTCTTT. The chain has TRBV7-2 and TRBJ1-1; D not resolved. Germline loops: CDR1 SGHTA, CDR2 FQGNSA. The CDR3 has 14 amino acids. The V end was cut by 6 bases, the J end by 2 bases, with 13 bases between.

The rearrangement joins TRBV5-1 to TRBJ1-1, with D hard to call. Trimming removed 4 bases from V and 4 bases from J, with 17 bases in between. The CDR3 runs 15 residues. CDR1 is SGHRS and CDR2 is YFSETQ in the germline V gene. CDR3 residues: CASSPTRGSGTEAFF. The CDR3 DNA reads as TGCGCCAGCAGCCCTACCCGCGGCTCAGGCACTGAAGCTTTCTTT.

Comments on this clone: Other nucleotide sequences from this sample produce the same CDR3. The chain recombines TRBV6-1 with TRBJ2-7, with a possible D match to TRBD2 (6 bases). The germline V gene has CDR1 MNHNS and CDR2 SASEGT. This CDR3 is 13 amino acids long. V shed 9 bases and J shed 1 base, with 13 bases lying between them. CDR3 DNA: TGTGCCAGTTGCCGGGACTGGTCCTACGAGCAGTACTTC. Protein product: CASCRDWSYEQYF.

The V call is TRBV30, the J call TRBJ2-3; TRBD2 matches 9 bases. CDR3 size: 14 residues. Germline V gene lookup returns CDR1 GTSNPN and CDR2 SVGIG (reference sequence). The trim removed 3 bases at V and 2 bases at J, leaving 3 bases unmatched. The CDR3 spells CAWSRTSVTDTQYF. The DNA for the CDR3 is TGTGCCTGGAGCAGGACTAGCGTCACAGATACGCAGTATTTT.

The rearrangement joins TRBV30 to TRBJ1-3; D is unclear. The germline CDR1 and CDR2 sequences are GTSNPN and SVGIG (reference sequence). V lost 3 bases and J lost 2, with 11 bases in between. The CDR3 spans 14 residues. The CDR3 region is CAWSSEIPGNTIYF. Here the CDR3 DNA reads TGTGCCTGGAGCTCGGAGATCCCTGGAAACACCATATATTTT.

This rearrangement joins TRBV19 to TRBJ2-6, with D tentatively TRBD1 (6 bases). CDR3 size: 18 residues. V was pared by 5 bases and J by 1 base, with 18 bases between. Germline V gene lookup returns CDR1 LNHDA and CDR2 SQIVND (reference sequence). CDR3 loop: CASSASGVRGSGANVLTF. The CDR3 bases are TGTGCCAGTAGTGCTTCAGGGGTCAGGGGTTCTGGGGCCAACGTCCTGACTTTC. Filled out from reference TRBV19 and TRBJ2-6, the complete variable domain reads DGGITQSPKYLFRKEGQNVTLSCEQNLNHDAMYWYRQDPGQGLRLIYYSQIVNDFQKGDIAEGYSVSREKKESFPLTVTSAQKNPTAFYLCASSASGVRGSGANVLTFGAGSRLTVL.

This clone was seen a few times. This chain uses TRBV2 with TRBJ1-5; maybe TRBD1 (5 bases). Germline V lookup: CDR1 SNHLY, CDR2 FYNNEI. The CDR3 runs 13 residues. With 9 bases removed from V and 2 bases from J, the gap between germline ends came to 11 bases. The CDR3 is CASGGRGNQPQHF. CDR3 DNA sequence: TGTGCCAGTGGAGGCAGGGGCAATCAGCCCCAGCATTTT.

Regarding this clone: The identical CDR3 is also encoded by other nucleotide sequences in the sample. The chain carries TRBV7-9 and TRBJ1-1; D ambiguous. Trimming pared 5 bases from V and 5 bases from J, leaving 6 bases between. Germline CDR1 SEHNR, CDR2 FQNEAQ (reference sequence). The CDR3 has 11 amino acids. The CDR3 bases are TGTGCCAGCAGCCCCCGTACTGAAGCTTTCTTT. Its protein is CASSPRTEAFF.

J is TRBJ2-2 and V is TRBV5-4; 8 positions agree with TRBD1. This CDR3 has 16 amino acids. Germline lookup yields CDR1 SGHNT and CDR2 YYREEE (reference sequence). The V and J ends lost 4 bases and 0 bases, in that order; junction bases with no gene match: 5. CDR3 nucleotide sequence: TGTGCCAGCAGCCAGGGACAGGCCTCGAACACCGGGGAGCTGTTTTTT. Translation gives CASSQGQASNTGELFF.

Concerning this clone itself: Distinct nucleotide sequences in the sample also encode this CDR3. The chain carries TRBV6-5 and TRBJ1-2; 7 bases align to TRBD1. Germline CDR1 and CDR2: MNHEY and SVGAGI. V dropped 6 bases and J dropped 4; count of bases not matched to a gene: 2. This CDR3 is 12 amino acids long. The CDR3 is CASSRQGYGYTF. DNA for the CDR3: TGTGCCAGCAGCCGACAGGGCTATGGCTACACCTTC.

J is TRBJ1-3 and V is TRBV9, with D unclear. Germline CDR1 is SGDLS and CDR2 is YYNGEE. The CDR3 is 19 residues long. V dropped 0 bases and J dropped 0 bases, with 19 bases sitting between them. DNA for the CDR3: TGTGCCAGCAGCGTAGACGGCCTTTGGTCCAAGAGCTCTGGAAACACCATATATTTT. Amino acid sequence: CASSVDGLWSKSSGNTIYF.

The chain employs TRBV7-6 and TRBJ2-7; D gene unclear. The V gene's germline CDR1 is SGHVS and CDR2 FNYEAQ. This CDR3 spans 13 amino acids. Trimming shortened V by 0 bases and J by 2 bases, and 5 bases separated the two germline ends. The CDR3 reads CASSLAPTYEQYF. The CDR3 DNA follows: TGTGCCAGCAGCTTAGCTCCAACCTACGAGCAGTACTTC.

The J gene is TRBJ2-3, the V gene TRBV5-1; D unresolved. Per germline, CDR1 SGHRS and CDR2 YFSETQ. Deletions cut 2 bases from V and 4 bases from J, with 11 bases between. The CDR3 contains 14 residues. The CDR3 bases are TGCGCCAGCAGCTTCTACATATATTCAGATACGCAGTATTTT. The encoded protein is CASSFYIYSDTQYF.

This clone ranks as medium-sized. The genes are TRBV29-1 and TRBJ1-2; D uncertain. This CDR3 region has 10 residues. V was pared by 3 bases and J by 8 bases, with 7 bases between. The germline V gene has CDR1 SQVTM and CDR2 ANQGSEA. The CDR3 region is CSVDTRGYTF. CDR3 bases: TGCAGCGTTGATACCAGGGGCTACACCTTC.

This chain links TRBV30 with TRBJ2-5, with a possible D match to TRBD2 (6 bases). The CDR3 runs 13 residues. The germline V and J ends were trimmed by 3 bases and 5 bases, with 13 bases remaining between them. CDR1 and CDR2 (germline): GTSNPN, SVGIG (reference sequence). The CDR3 spells CAWRNGGYETQYF. Written as DNA, the CDR3 is TGTGCCTGGAGGAACGGGGGATATGAGACCCAGTACTTC.

This chain links TRBV27 with TRBJ2-2; TRBD1 matches 7 bases. The CDR3 consists of 14 residues. V lost 6 bases, J lost 0 bases, and 1 base stayed unmatched. Germline CDR1 and CDR2: MNHEY and SMNVEV (reference sequence). CDR3 residues: CASRGTANTGELFF. DNA of the CDR3: TGTGCCAGCAGGGGGACAGCGAACACCGGGGAGCTGTTTTTT.

The chain links TRBV9 to TRBJ2-5; possible D gene TRBD2, 7 bases. V lost 4 bases and J 5 bases, leaving 15 bases between the germline ends. Germline V gene data show CDR1 as SGDLS and CDR2 as YYNGEE. CDR3 length equals 14 residues. CDR3 DNA: TGTGCCAGCAGCCCTAGCGGCAGGGGTGAGACCCAGTACTTC. Its protein product is CASSPSGRGETQYF.

The V and J genes are TRBV7-2 and TRBJ2-3; 12 nucleotides agree with TRBD2. The CDR3 sequence is 16 residues long. In germline, CDR1 is SGHTA, CDR2 FQGNSA. Unmatched junction bases numbered 7, after V lost 2 bases and J lost 7 bases. CDR3 nucleotides: TGTGCCAGCAGCTTACAGGCTAGCGGGGGGGTTAATACGCAGTATTTT. Translated, it gives CASSLQASGGVNTQYF.

The V gene is TRBV6-1, the J gene TRBJ1-1; D is uncertain. The germline V gene encodes CDR1 MNHNS and CDR2 SASEGT. The ends were cut back, 4 bases at V and 0 bases at J, with 6 bases in the middle. The CDR3 totals 13 residues. CDR3 amino acids: CASSATMNTEAFF. The DNA of the CDR3 is TGTGCCAGCAGTGCTACGATGAACACTGAAGCTTTCTTT.

The rearrangement joins TRBV4-1 to TRBJ2-7, with TRBD2 identical over 7 bases. CDR3 length equals 17 residues. Trimming removed 3 bases from V and 0 bases from J; junction bases left unmatched: 11. Germline-derived CDR1 and CDR2 are MGHRA and YSYEKL. The CDR3 sequence is CASSQGGSGGLSYEQYF. The CDR3 DNA sequence: TGCGCCAGCAGCCAGGGGGGGTCGGGGGGACTCTCCTACGAGCAGTACTTC.

V gene TRBV14 combines with J gene TRBJ1-1, with D hard to call. This CDR3 contains 14 residues. Trimming stripped 4 bases from V and 1 base from J, with 10 bases between. Germline V gene sequence: CDR1 SGHDN, CDR2 FVKESK. CDR3 in amino acids: CASSPVEWNTEAFF. The CDR3 DNA sequence: TGTGCCAGCAGCCCGGTTGAATGGAACACTGAAGCTTTCTTT.

CDR3 sequence (DNA): TGTGCCAGTAGTCGGGTTGGTGTCGGTGGCTACACCTTC. Its protein is CASSRVGVGGYTF. The gene calls are TRBV19 and TRBJ1-2; D is unresolved. Germline-derived CDR1 and CDR2 are LNHDA and SQIVND (reference sequence). V was clipped by 5 bases and J by 7 bases, with 14 bases between them. This CDR3 is 13 amino acids long.

V and J are TRBV6-1 and TRBJ2-1; D possibly corresponds to TRBD1 (6 bases). This CDR3 is 14 amino acids long. Trimming took 10 bases from V and 3 from J, leaving 16 bases between them. CDR1 and CDR2 from the germline V gene are MNHNS and SASEGT. The CDR3 protein is CATTLSRGYNEQFF. The CDR3 nucleotides are TGTGCCACTACGCTGAGCAGGGGCTACAATGAGCAGTTCTTC.

Only a few counts were recorded for this clone. The V and J genes are TRBV27 and TRBJ1-6; D remains unclear. Germline V gene sequence: CDR1 MNHEY, CDR2 SMNVEV (reference sequence). The CDR3 runs to 13 residues. V was clipped by 3 bases and J by 4 bases, with 4 bases between them. CDR3 sequence reads: CASSLDYNSPLHF. The CDR3 nucleotides read TGTGCCAGCAGTTTGGATTATAATTCACCCCTCCACTTT.